This T cell receptor beta chain was recorded in a study of CD4+ T cells in melanoma. This clone was found a few times. The germline V gene has CDR1 MDHEN and CDR2 SYDVKM. The CDR3 loop spans 13 amino acids. V was pared by 6 bases and J by 7 bases, with 13 bases between. Some clones are missing from TCRdb's copy, which holds only in-frame ones; the method was immunoSEQ multiplex PCR. The sample carries tens of thousands of clones, over 60% recorded once. The sequenced material came from tumor tissue. The TCR sequence derives from a human donor with melanoma. J is TRBJ1-5 and V is TRBV28, with D uncertain. The chain's CDR3 is CASRRTGGQPQHF. The CDR3 DNA follows: TGTGCCAGCAGACGGACGGGCGGCCAGCCCCAGCATTTT.